Shown below are 29 T cell receptor beta chains from a single sample sequenced in a study of blood T cell repertoires in COVID-19. Sequencing was performed with immunoSEQ multiplex PCR; in TCRdb, only in-frame clones are kept and a portion is missing. The sample records over 600,000 clones, over 80% being singletons. Material: peripheral blood. All receptors derive from a woman younger than 35 with acute or convalescent COVID-19.

This clone was seen only once. This chain links TRBV5-6 with TRBJ1-2; TRBD1 matches 9 bases. The junction had 11 bases not matched to a gene; V was cut back by 3 bases and J by 5 bases. Germline V CDR1 and CDR2: SGHDT, YYEEEE. The length of the CDR3 is 16 residues. The DNA for the CDR3 is TGTGCCAGCAGCTCACACGGACAGGGGATTTGGTATGGCTACACCTTC. Its protein product is CASSSHGQGIWYGYTF.

The chain recombines TRBV2 with TRBJ2-7; 9 bases are shared with TRBD1. Germline loops: CDR1 SNHLY, CDR2 FYNNEI. The CDR3 extends over 15 amino acids. V lost 6 bases, J lost 5 bases, and 11 bases stayed unmatched. CDR3 sequence (DNA): TGTGCCAGCAGCCGGACAGGGGCCTTGCGGGACGAGCAGTACTTC. Protein sequence: CASSRTGALRDEQYF.

This chain connects TRBV5-1 to TRBJ2-1; D may be TRBD1 (8 bases). Trimming took 3 bases from V and 7 from J, leaving 17 bases between them. The germline V gene encodes CDR1 SGHRS and CDR2 YFSETQ. The CDR3 consists of 15 residues. Here the CDR3 reads CASSSGQGAGNEQFF. In DNA form, the CDR3 reads TGCGCCAGCAGCTCCGGACAGGGAGCGGGGAATGAGCAGTTCTTC.

The chain has TRBV6-4 and TRBJ1-1; D uncertain. Germline CDR1 is MRHNA and CDR2 is SNTAGT. The CDR3 runs 13 residues. Trimming removed 8 bases at V and 1 base at J, with 11 bases between. DNA of the CDR3: TGTGCCAGCGAGAGTGGTTGGAACACTGAAGCTTTCTTT. The encoded protein is CASESGWNTEAFF.

V is TRBV5-1 and J is TRBJ2-3; 8 bases align to TRBD2. The junction had 7 bases not matched to a gene; V was cut back by 5 bases and J by 5 bases. From germline, CDR1 is SGHRS and CDR2 YFSETQ. The CDR3 is 14 residues long. The DNA for the CDR3 is TGCGCCAGCAGAATAGCGGGAAAGAGAGATACGCAGTATTTT. Its protein is CASRIAGKRDTQYF. The variable domain in full, with the rest retrieved from reference TRBV5-1 and TRBJ2-3, is KAGVTQTPRYLIKTRGQQVTLSCSPISGHRSVSWYQQTPGQGLQFLFEYFSETQRNKGNFPGRFSGRQFSNSRSEMNVSTLELGDSALYLCASRIAGKRDTQYFGPGTRLTVL.

The chain has TRBV28 and TRBJ1-5, with 11 bases aligning to TRBD1. This CDR3 region has 17 residues. Trimming removed 3 bases from V and 6 bases from J; junction bases left unmatched: 10. The germline V gene encodes CDR1 MDHEN and CDR2 SYDVKM. CDR3 residues: CASSFLRTGGWRQPQHF. DNA for the CDR3: TGTGCCAGCAGTTTCCTCAGGACAGGGGGCTGGCGTCAGCCCCAGCATTTT.

The chain has TRBV7-2 and TRBJ1-4, with D maybe TRBD1 (6 bases). Trimming took 5 bases from V and 8 from J, leaving 21 bases between them. CDR1 is SGHTA, CDR2 FQGNSA, per germline. The CDR3 contains 16 residues. The CDR3 DNA reads TGTGCCAGCAGCGCAGGGGCGCCGGACAGCCAGGAAAAACTGTTTTTT. Its translation is CASSAGAPDSQEKLFF.

In its sample, this clone was seen once. V gene TRBV21-1 combines with J gene TRBJ1-1. TRBV21-1 is a known pseudogene. The CDR3 extends over 16 amino acids. The CDR3 region has the DNA TGTGCCAGCAGCAAGGAGGACACTCGGCGGGGGACTGAAGCTTTCTTT. Protein product: CASSKEDTRRGTEAFF.

The chain links TRBV5-1 to TRBJ1-6, with D perhaps matching TRBD1 (5 bases). The CDR3 has 14 amino acids. Germline values: CDR1 SGHRS, CDR2 YFSETQ. V lost 4 bases, J lost 6 bases, and 11 bases lay in between. The CDR3 nucleotides are TGCGCCAGCAGCCCCGACAGTTCTAATTCACCCCTCCACTTT. Translation gives CASSPDSSNSPLHF.

The chain has TRBV9 and TRBJ1-2; D ambiguous. Germline CDR1 reads SGDLS; CDR2 reads YYNGEE. The CDR3 spans 15 residues. V lost 3 bases and J lost 8, with 20 bases in between. Here the CDR3 reads CASSAPGREGKGYTF. The CDR3 DNA reads as TGTGCCAGCAGCGCCCCTGGGAGGGAAGGGAAAGGCTACACCTTC.

The chain is built from TRBV24-1 and TRBJ2-1; perhaps TRBD2 as D (6 bases). From germline, CDR1 is KGHDR and CDR2 SFDVKD. This CDR3 is built from 14 residues. The ends were cut back, 7 bases at V and 0 bases at J, with 9 bases in the middle. DNA of the CDR3: TGTGCCACCAGCAGCGGGCTCTCCTACAATGAGCAGTTCTTC. Amino acids: CATSSGLSYNEQFF.

The rearrangement uses TRBV5-1 and TRBJ2-1; tentative D call: TRBD2 (5 bases). This CDR3 contains 12 residues. V was trimmed by 0 bases and J by 15 bases, leaving 13 bases between them. Germline CDR1 SGHRS, CDR2 YFSETQ. The CDR3 sequence is CASSLVCTAGFF. CDR3 DNA sequence: TGCGCCAGCAGCTTGGTTTGCACCGCGGGGTTCTTC.

This clone has only one observation. The genes are TRBV3-1 (or the pseudogene TRBV3-2) and TRBJ2-3; the match to TRBD2 covers 12 bases. The CDR3 runs to 16 residues. V trimming: 5 bases; J trimming: 7 bases; junction bases outside the gene matches: 10. The germline gives CDR1 LGHDT, CDR2 YNNKEL (reference sequence). CDR3 in DNA: TGTGCCAGCAGCTACCTCACTAGCGGGGGGACCTATACGCAGTATTTT. This encodes CASSYLTSGGTYTQYF.

The chain uses TRBV15 and TRBJ1-4; the match to TRBD1 covers 7 bases. Per the germline V gene, CDR1 is LNHNV and CDR2 is YYDKDF (reference sequence). This CDR3 has 18 residues. Losses at the gene ends were 6 bases for V and 0 bases for J; bases not matched to a gene: 13. The CDR3 DNA is TGTGCCACCAGTTGGGACAGACTGCTCCCTGCAACTAATGAAAAACTGTTTTTT. Its protein product is CATSWDRLLPATNEKLFF.

The table lists this clone with a count of one. The V gene is TRBV5-1, the J gene TRBJ2-7, with D possibly TRBD1 on 5 matching bases. CDR1 and CDR2 from the germline V gene are SGHRS and YFSETQ. This CDR3 contains 13 residues. Trimming shortened V by 2 bases and J by 2 bases, and 8 bases separated the two germline ends. The CDR3, as DNA: TGCGCCAGCAGCTTACCGGACACCTACGAGCAGTACTTC. Translated: CASSLPDTYEQYF.

The V gene is TRBV13, the J gene TRBJ2-1, with D maybe TRBD2 (6 bases). Per the germline V gene, CDR1 is PRHDT and CDR2 is FYEKMQ (reference sequence). V gave up 2 bases and J gave up 7 bases, with 12 bases separating them. There are 14 residues in the CDR3. The CDR3 DNA is TGTGCCAGCAGCTTAAGAGGAGGGAGGAATGAGCAGTTCTTC. It codes for CASSLRGGRNEQFF. Full variable domain (outside the CDR3, taken from reference TRBV13 and TRBJ2-1): AAGVIQSPRHLIKEKRETATLKCYPIPRHDTVYWYQQGPGQDPQFLISFYEKMQSDKGSIPDRFSAQQFSDYHSELNMSSLELGDSALYFCASSLRGGRNEQFFGPGTRLTVL.

The chain is built from TRBV7-2 and TRBJ1-2, with 10 bases lining up with TRBD1. The CDR3 sequence is 15 residues long. Germline V CDR1 and CDR2: SGHTA, FQGNSA. V shed 4 bases, J shed 3 bases, and the junction held 5 bases outside the gene matches. This CDR3 is CASSSPGQGYYGYTF. The CDR3, as DNA: TGTGCCAGCAGCTCTCCGGGACAGGGGTACTATGGCTACACCTTC.

The rearrangement joins TRBV4-1 to TRBJ1-1; a weak D match, TRBD1 (6 bases). This CDR3 is built from 14 residues. V shed 4 bases and J shed 6 bases, with 15 bases lying between them. Germline CDR1 is MGHRA and CDR2 is YSYEKL. DNA of the CDR3: TGCGCCAGCAGCCGGATAGTATCAGGGGCTGAAGCTTTCTTT. It encodes CASSRIVSGAEAFF.

The genes are TRBV10-2 and TRBJ1-4, with TRBD1 as a possible D gene (6 bases). Deletions cut 4 bases from V and 4 bases from J, with 13 bases between. Per the germline V gene, CDR1 is WSHSY and CDR2 is SAAADI. This CDR3 is 15 amino acids long. The CDR3 DNA reads as TGCGCCAGCAGTGCAACAGGGTTCGGTAATGAAAAACTGTTTTTT. This codes for CASSATGFGNEKLFF.

Note on this clone: Other DNA sequences in the same sample also yield this CDR3. The CDR3 spells CASSREGGAYEQYF. CDR3 sequence (DNA): TGTGCCAGCAGCCGGGAGGGGGGGGCCTACGAGCAGTACTTC. The V call is TRBV13, the J call TRBJ2-7, with 8 positions matching TRBD2. This CDR3 spans 14 amino acids. CDR1 is PRHDT and CDR2 is FYEKMQ in the germline V gene (reference sequence). V shed 5 bases and J 2 bases; nucleotides not matched to a gene: 5.

The chain has TRBV4-3 and TRBJ1-4, with D uncertain. This CDR3 contains 15 residues. The V end was cut by 1 base, the J end by 6 bases, with 12 bases between. The germline CDR1 and CDR2 sequences are LGHNA and YSLEER. As DNA, the CDR3 is TGCGCCAGCAGCCAAGTCTCCGAAGAGGATGAAAAACTGTTTTTT. Protein product: CASSQVSEEDEKLFF.

The chain has TRBV4-1 and TRBJ2-2, with D possibly matching TRBD2 (6 bases). The CDR3 covers 17 residues. The V end was cut by 2 bases, the J end by 2 bases, with 15 bases between. The germline gives CDR1 MGHRA, CDR2 YSYEKL. DNA for the CDR3: TGCGCCAGCAGCCAAATCCGCGGGATTTATAACACCGGGGAGCTGTTTTTT. This translates into CASSQIRGIYNTGELFF.

The chain links TRBV11-2 to TRBJ1-5, with D possibly TRBD1 on 6 matching bases. V lost 5 bases and J lost 2, with 10 bases in between. The CDR3 runs to 14 residues. Germline-derived CDR1 and CDR2 are SGHAT and FQNNGV. CDR3 region: CASSQGRGNQPQHF. The CDR3 DNA reads TGTGCCAGCAGCCAGGGGAGAGGCAATCAGCCCCAGCATTTT.

This clone was seen more than once but under ten times. The CDR3 here is CASSLFGRDRHTEAFF. The CDR3 region has the DNA TGCGCCAGCAGTCTTTTCGGCCGGGACAGACATACTGAAGCTTTCTTT. The genes are TRBV23-1 and TRBJ1-1; 7 bases line up with TRBD1. TRBV23-1 qualifies as an ORF whose function is uncertain. There are 16 residues in the CDR3. The J segment lost 5 bases and the V segment lost 4 bases, leaving 13 bases of the junction unmatched.

V is TRBV10-3 and J is TRBJ1-1; D is unresolved. V lost 1 base to trimming and J lost 3 bases, with 9 bases between them. CDR3 length equals 14 residues. Germline V gene lookup returns CDR1 ENHRY and CDR2 SYGVKD. This CDR3 is CAISELAVDTEAFF. DNA for the CDR3: TGTGCCATCAGTGAGTTGGCAGTTGACACTGAAGCTTTCTTT.

This clone was picked up one time. This sequence joins TRBV30 and TRBJ1-1, with a weak D call TRBD1 (6 bases). Germline V gene data show CDR1 as GTSNPN and CDR2 as SVGIG (reference sequence). The germline V and J ends were trimmed by 0 bases and 1 base, with 18 bases remaining between them. CDR3 length: 17 residues. In DNA form, the CDR3 reads TGTGCCTGGAGTGTTCTTATTCTGGGGGCAGGGAACACTGAAGCTTTCTTT. Encoded protein: CAWSVLILGAGNTEAFF.

The CDR3, as DNA: TGCGCCAGCAGACCTAGCGGGGGGGCTATCTACGAGCAGTACTTC. Translated, it gives CASRPSGGAIYEQYF. V is TRBV5-1 and J is TRBJ2-7; 12 nucleotides align to TRBD2. The CDR3 totals 15 residues. CDR1 SGHRS and CDR2 YFSETQ come from the germline V gene. V lost 5 bases and J lost 3; bases outside the gene matches: 6.

The chain recombines TRBV27 with TRBJ2-1, with a tentative D call TRBD1 (6 bases). The V end was cut by 3 bases, the J end by 5 bases, with 14 bases between. The length of the CDR3 is 15 residues. The germline V gene encodes CDR1 MNHEY and CDR2 SMNVEV (reference sequence). CDR3 residues: CASSLYRDPHNEQFF. DNA for the CDR3: TGTGCCAGCAGTTTGTACAGGGATCCCCACAATGAGCAGTTCTTC.

The genes are TRBV19 and TRBJ2-7; D possibly corresponds to TRBD2 (6 bases). Trimming cost V 4 bases and J 0 bases, with 10 bases left between them. Looked up from germline, CDR1 is LNHDA and CDR2 is SQIVND (reference sequence). The CDR3 sequence is 14 residues long. The CDR3 DNA sequence: TGTGCCAGTAGTAAGGTCGGGGGCTCCTACGAGCAGTACTTC. It is translated as CASSKVGGSYEQYF.